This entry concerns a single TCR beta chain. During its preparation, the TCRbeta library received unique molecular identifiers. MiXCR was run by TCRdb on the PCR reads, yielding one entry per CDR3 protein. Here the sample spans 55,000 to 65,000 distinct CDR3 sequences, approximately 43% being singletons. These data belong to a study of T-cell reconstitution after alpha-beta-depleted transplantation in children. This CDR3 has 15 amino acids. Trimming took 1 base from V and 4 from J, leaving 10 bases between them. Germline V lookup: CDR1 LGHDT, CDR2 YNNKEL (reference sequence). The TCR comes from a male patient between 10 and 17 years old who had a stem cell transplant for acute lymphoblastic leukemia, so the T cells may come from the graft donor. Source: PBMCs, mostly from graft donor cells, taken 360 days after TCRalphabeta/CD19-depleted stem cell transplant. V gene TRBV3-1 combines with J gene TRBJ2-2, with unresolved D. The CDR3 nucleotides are TGTGCCAGCAGCCAAGTTGTATCCAGCACCGGGGAGCTGTTTTTT. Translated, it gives CASSQVVSSTGELFF.